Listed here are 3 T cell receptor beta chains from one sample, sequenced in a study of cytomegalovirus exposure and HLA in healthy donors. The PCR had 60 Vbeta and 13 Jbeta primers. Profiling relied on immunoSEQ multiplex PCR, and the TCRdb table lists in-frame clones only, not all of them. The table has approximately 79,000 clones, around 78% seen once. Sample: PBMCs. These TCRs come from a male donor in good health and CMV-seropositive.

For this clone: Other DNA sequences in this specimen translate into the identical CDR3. The CDR3 loop is CATSRDPNRATEAFF. The CDR3 nucleotides read TGTGCCACCAGCAGAGATCCGAACAGGGCCACTGAAGCTTTCTTT. V is TRBV15 and J is TRBJ1-1; tentative D call: TRBD1 (6 bases). Trimming took 0 bases from V and 4 from J, leaving 12 bases between them. CDR3 length: 15 amino acids. Germline CDR1 reads LNHNV; CDR2 reads YYDKDF (reference sequence).

Here the CDR3 reads CASSLNGQGDGGYTF. The CDR3 DNA reads as TGTGCCAGCAGCTTAAATGGACAGGGTGACGGTGGCTACACCTTC. V is TRBV7-2 and J is TRBJ1-2, with 8 bases aligning to TRBD1. Germline CDR1 and CDR2: SGHTA and FQGNSA. The CDR3 has 15 amino acids. V shed 2 bases, J shed 7 bases, and the junction held 9 bases outside the gene matches.

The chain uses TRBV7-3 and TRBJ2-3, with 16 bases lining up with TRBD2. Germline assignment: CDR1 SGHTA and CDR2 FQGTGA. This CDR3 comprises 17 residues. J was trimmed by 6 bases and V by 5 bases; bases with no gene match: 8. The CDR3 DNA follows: TGTGCCAGCAGCCCCTCGGGACTAGCGGGGGGGCGGGATACGCAGTATTTT. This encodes CASSPSGLAGGRDTQYF.